This T cell receptor beta chain derives from a study of beta chain features in type 1 diabetes. About the research overall: Across every sample, approximately 110,000,000 sorted cells were examined in total. General observations from the study: It was among patients, rather than healthy donors, that naive, central memory and Treg TCRB repertoires appeared more similar.

V trimming: 2 bases; J trimming: 9 bases; junction bases outside the gene matches: 4. Germline V lookup: CDR1 SEHNR, CDR2 FQNEAQ (reference sequence). CDR3 length equals 13 residues. This clone was seen a handful of times. The antigen remains undetermined. Expressed TCRB transcripts were sequenced because the entire RNA isolate underwent reverse transcription. Assay: immunoSEQ multiplex PCR; the TCRdb copy retains only in-frame clones and omits some. The sample has 350,000 to 400,000 clones; roughly 16% are singletons. Input material: naive CD4+ T cells from blood. V and J are TRBV7-9 and TRBJ2-1; 7 bases fit TRBD1. This sequence originates from a woman aged 18-29 years in good health. The CDR3: CASSLTQGFEQFF. CDR3 DNA: TGTGCCAGCAGCTTAACACAGGGGTTTGAGCAGTTCTTC. Drawing the rest from reference TRBV7-9 and TRBJ2-1, the complete variable domain is DTGVSQNPRHKITKRGQNVTFRCDPISEHNRLYWYRQTLGQGPEFLTYFQNEAQLEKSRLLSDRFSAERPKGSFSTLEIQRTEQGDSAMYLCASSLTQGFEQFFGPGTRLTVL.